The clone carrying this T cell receptor (beta chain) was counted at least ten times. TCRdb reprocessed the PCR reads with MiXCR, giving one entry per CDR3 protein. The data contain about 320,000 distinct CDR3 sequences, roughly 24% of them seen just once; the ten biggest clones take up about 0.7%. These data are taken from a study of molecular identifiers for immune sequencing clone quantification. CDR1 MNHEY and CDR2 SMNVEV come from the germline V gene (reference sequence). J gave up 5 bases and V 5 bases, and 9 bases lay outside the gene matches. The CDR3 loop spans 15 amino acids. Specimen: naive CD8+ T cells from blood, with Jurkat cell RNA spiked in. Subset described: FACS-sorted CD8+CD4-CCR7+CD45RA+ naive T cells. The receptor was isolated from a human donor in good health. Some libraries in this study had Jurkat cell RNA spiked in. J is TRBJ2-7 and V is TRBV27, with 10 positions matching TRBD1. CDR3 amino acids: CASSPRQGAKNEQYF. The CDR3 nucleotides are TGTGCCAGCAGTCCAAGACAGGGGGCGAAGAACGAGCAGTACTTC.